One and the same sample provided the 23 T cell receptor beta chains below, sequenced in a study of blood T cell repertoires in COVID-19. Repertoires were generated with immunoSEQ multiplex PCR, while TCRdb's copy carries only in-frame clones and drops some. In the table there are some 240,000 clones, approximately 88% of which are singletons. The sequenced sample consisted of peripheral blood. The receptors stem from a man aged 60 to 69 who had recovered from COVID-19.

The chain joins TRBV6-5 to TRBJ1-6; the match to TRBD1 covers 7 bases. The CDR3 spans 15 residues. Trimming cost V 5 bases and J 9 bases; bases outside gene matches: 10. The V gene's germline CDR1 is MNHEY and CDR2 SVGAGI. The CDR3 here is CASSLIRQGGSPLHF. The CDR3 coding sequence is TGTGCCAGCAGTCTGATCAGACAGGGAGGTTCACCCCTCCACTTT.

The chain joins TRBV12-3 or TRBV12-4 to TRBJ1-2; D unclear. V lost 8 bases and J lost 4, with 14 bases in between. The CDR3 extends over 13 amino acids. The DNA of the CDR3 is TGTGCCAGCTCCCCCGGGGTTAGCTATGGCTACACCTTC. It codes for CASSPGVSYGYTF.

The V and J genes are TRBV19 and TRBJ1-1; 8 nucleotides align to TRBD1. With V trimmed by 5 bases and J by 4 bases, 9 bases remained unmatched. In germline, CDR1 is LNHDA, CDR2 SQIVND (reference sequence). There are 15 residues in the CDR3. The CDR3 spells CASSFKTGVGTEAFF. Here the CDR3 DNA reads TGTGCCAGTAGTTTCAAGACAGGGGTGGGCACTGAAGCTTTCTTT.

The rearrangement links TRBV5-1 to TRBJ2-7, with 10 positions matching TRBD1. J gave up 5 bases and V 0 bases, and 2 bases lay outside the gene matches. This CDR3 is 14 amino acids long. Germline assignment: CDR1 SGHRS and CDR2 YFSETQ. CDR3 DNA: TGCGCCAGCAGCTTGGGGGACAGGGGCCACGAGCAGTACTTC. Amino acids: CASSLGDRGHEQYF.

The gene calls are TRBV5-1 and TRBJ2-3; D may be TRBD2 (5 bases). There are 14 residues in the CDR3. The ends were cut back, 0 bases at V and 8 bases at J, with 13 bases in the middle. Germline V gives CDR1 SGHRS, CDR2 YFSETQ. Here the CDR3 DNA reads TGCGCCAGCAGCTTGGAGCGGCGGGCCGGTACGCAGTATTTT. This gives the protein CASSLERRAGTQYF.

The chain recombines TRBV19 with TRBJ1-2; D perhaps matches TRBD1 (6 bases). The CDR3 runs to 15 residues. Germline V CDR1 and CDR2: LNHDA, SQIVND (reference sequence). Trimming left V 3 bases short and J 2 bases short, with 13 bases between. This CDR3 is CASSIGGAQNYGYTF. CDR3 DNA sequence: TGTGCCAGTAGTATTGGGGGGGCGCAAAACTATGGCTACACCTTC.

This clone was seen just once. The chain is built from TRBV18 and TRBJ1-1; D unclear. V lost 0 bases and J lost 0, with 5 bases in between. The CDR3 has 14 amino acids. Germline V CDR1 and CDR2: KGHSH, LQKENI. CDR3 bases: TGTGCCAGCTCACCACCCAGTATGAACACTGAAGCTTTCTTT. Translating gives CASSPPSMNTEAFF. The complete variable domain, with remaining parts taken from reference TRBV18 and TRBJ1-1, reads NAGVMQNPRHLVRRRGQEARLRCSPMKGHSHVYWYRQLPEEGLKFMVYLQKENIIDESGMPKERFSAEFPKEGPSILRIQQVVRGDSAAYFCASSPPSMNTEAFFGQGTRLTVV.

DNA for the CDR3: TGTGCCAGCAGCTTGGGGCAGGGGGCAACGTCTGAAGCTTTCTTT. It is translated as CASSLGQGATSEAFF. The chain recombines TRBV7-9 with TRBJ1-1; 8 nucleotides line up with TRBD1. The CDR3 consists of 15 residues. Germline lookup yields CDR1 SEHNR and CDR2 FQNEAQ (reference sequence). The V and J ends lost 3 bases and 6 bases, in that order; junction bases with no gene match: 9. The full variable domain, in which reference TRBV7-9 and TRBJ1-1 provide the parts outside the CDR3, is DTGVSQNPRHKITKRGQNVTFRCDPISEHNRLYWYRQTLGQGPEFLTYFQNEAQLEKSRLLSDRFSAERPKGSFSTLEIQRTEQGDSAMYLCASSLGQGATSEAFFGQGTRLTVV.

The rearrangement uses TRBV7-2 and TRBJ2-5; 9 bases match TRBD1. The CDR3 length is 15 residues. V lost 6 bases to trimming and J lost 5 bases; unmatched junction nucleotides: 10. CDR1 is SGHTA and CDR2 is FQGNSA in the germline V gene. CDR3 DNA sequence: TGTGCCAGCAGTGCAGGACAGGGGAGACGGGAGACCCAGTACTTC. This codes for CASSAGQGRRETQYF.

J is TRBJ2-1 and V is TRBV28, with D possibly matching TRBD1 (5 bases). The CDR3 spans 13 residues. Germline CDR1 is MDHEN and CDR2 is SYDVKM. The germline V and J ends were trimmed by 5 bases and 6 bases, with 11 bases remaining between them. CDR3 DNA sequence: TGTGCCAGCAGTCAGGGCAGGGTCAATGAGCAGTTCTTC. Translation gives CASSQGRVNEQFF.

This chain connects TRBV10-3 to TRBJ1-1, with no clear D. Germline V gives CDR1 ENHRY, CDR2 SYGVKD. Trimming removed 6 bases at V and 4 bases at J, with 9 bases between. This CDR3 has 12 residues. CDR3 sequence reads: CAISVSVTEAFF. The CDR3, as DNA: TGTGCCATCAGCGTGTCGGTCACTGAAGCTTTCTTT.

In its sample, this clone was seen many times. This rearrangement joins TRBV27 to TRBJ1-2; tentatively, D is TRBD1 (5 bases). Trimming stripped 5 bases from V and 4 bases from J, with 17 bases between. CDR1 is MNHEY and CDR2 is SMNVEV in the germline V gene (reference sequence). The CDR3 runs to 15 residues. The CDR3 protein is CASSPGLLGGYGYTF. CDR3 DNA sequence: TGTGCCAGCAGTCCGGGACTATTGGGTGGCTATGGCTACACCTTC.

The chain uses TRBV5-1 and TRBJ1-1, with D possibly being TRBD1 (6 bases). V dropped 1 base and J dropped 1 base, with 8 bases sitting between them. Looked up from germline, CDR1 is SGHRS and CDR2 is YFSETQ. This CDR3 region has 14 residues. In DNA, the CDR3 is TGCGCCAGCAGCTTGTCACAGGGGAACACTGAAGCTTTCTTT. It specifies CASSLSQGNTEAFF.

The V gene is TRBV6-6, the J gene TRBJ1-1; D unclear. Germline CDR1 is MNHNY and CDR2 is SVGAGI (reference sequence). The CDR3 length is 10 residues. V lost 4 bases and J 8 bases, leaving 5 bases between the germline ends. CDR3 coding DNA: TGTGCCAGCAGTTCCCTGGAAGCTTTCTTT. It specifies CASSSLEAFF.

The V and J genes are TRBV11-2 and TRBJ1-2; 9 bases line up with TRBD1. The CDR3 covers 15 residues. The germline V gene has CDR1 SGHAT and CDR2 FQNNGV. V shed 0 bases, J shed 4 bases, and the junction held 3 bases outside the gene matches. CDR3 nucleotide sequence: TGTGCCAGCAGCTTAGATTTGGGACAGGGCTATGGCTACACCTTC. Amino acid sequence: CASSLDLGQGYGYTF. The full variable domain, in which reference TRBV11-2 and TRBJ1-2 provide the parts outside the CDR3, is EAGVAQSPRYKIIEKRQSVAFWCNPISGHATLYWYQQILGQGPKLLIQFQNNGVVDDSQLPKDRFSAERLKGVDSTLKIQPAKLEDSAVYLCASSLDLGQGYGYTFGSGTRLTVV.

The gene calls are TRBV27 and TRBJ2-5; D is undetermined. The V gene lost 6 bases and the J gene lost 0 bases, with 11 bases spanning the gap. CDR1 is MNHEY, CDR2 SMNVEV, per germline (reference sequence). CDR3 length: 14 amino acids. CDR3 residues: CASSFDGYQETQYF. The CDR3 DNA reads TGTGCCAGCAGCTTTGACGGGTACCAAGAGACCCAGTACTTC.

The rearrangement links TRBV10-3 to TRBJ1-5; D ambiguous. CDR1 is ENHRY, CDR2 SYGVKD, per germline. The CDR3 runs to 14 residues. V shed 0 bases and J shed 1 base, with 4 bases lying between them. The CDR3 DNA is TGTGCCATCAGTGAGTCGTCGAGCAATCAGCCCCAGCATTTT. This codes for CAISESSSNQPQHF.

J is TRBJ1-1 and V is TRBV7-2; 7 bases fit TRBD1. V shed 5 bases, J shed 7 bases, and the junction held 1 base outside the gene matches. Per the germline V gene, CDR1 is SGHTA and CDR2 is FQGNSA. The CDR3 totals 11 residues. DNA for the CDR3: TGTGCCAGCAGCCAGGGGGGTGAAGCTTTCTTT. This translates into CASSQGGEAFF.

The chain uses TRBV5-1 and TRBJ2-2; D is perhaps TRBD2 (6 bases). CDR1 is SGHRS and CDR2 is YFSETQ in the germline V gene. V was cut by 0 bases and J by 5 bases, with 14 bases left in between. The CDR3 extends over 16 amino acids. CDR3 in DNA: TGCGCCAGCAGCTTGGCCGATAGGACTATGACCGGGGAGCTGTTTTTT. This gives the protein CASSLADRTMTGELFF.

The table lists this clone with a few counts. The chain uses TRBV7-2 and TRBJ2-7, with 8 bases matching TRBD1. This CDR3 contains 12 residues. The V segment lost 5 bases and the J segment 10 bases; nucleotides outside the gene matches: 7. Germline assignment: CDR1 SGHTA and CDR2 FQGNSA. In nucleotides, the CDR3 is TGTGCCAGCAGCACGACAGGGGATGCACAGTACTTC. Translated, it gives CASSTTGDAQYF.

A note on this clone: The junction differs from germline at one of its ends, possibly a read error. The V call is TRBV29-1, the J call TRBJ2-7; D is possibly TRBD1 (5 bases). In germline, CDR1 is SQVTM, CDR2 ANQGSEA. The CDR3 covers 11 residues. CDR3 sequence reads: CSVGEGVARHF. The DNA of the CDR3 is TGCAGCGTTGGGGAAGGGGTCGCGCGACACTTC.

The CDR3 here is CASSLPWTSGGTQYF. DNA of the CDR3: TGTGCCAGCAGCTTACCCTGGACTAGCGGGGGTACGCAGTATTTT. The chain has TRBV7-9 and TRBJ2-3; 13 nucleotides line up with TRBD2. The CDR3 consists of 15 residues. The junction had 4 bases not matched to a gene; V was cut back by 2 bases and J by 8 bases. CDR1 and CDR2 from the germline V gene are SEHNR and FQNEAQ (reference sequence).

The chain is built from TRBV19 and TRBJ2-7, with TRBD1 matching over 11 bases. CDR1 is LNHDA and CDR2 is SQIVND in the germline V gene (reference sequence). The ends lost 4 bases at V and 7 bases at J; junction bases unmatched: 9. The CDR3 is 15 residues long. As DNA, the CDR3 is TGTGCCAGTAGTAAATCTGGGACAGGGGGACGAGAGCAGTACTTC. As protein: CASSKSGTGGREQYF.